A selection of T cell receptor beta chains follows, all from one sample in a study of shared clonotypes between healthy human individuals. Libraries were prepared by immunoSEQ multiplex PCR; TCRdb keeps only in-frame clonotypes and omits some of them. The table has about 2.1 million clones, roughly 95% seen once. What was sequenced was naive CD8+ T cells from PBMCs. Receptor source: a man between 18 and 29 years old in good health. Some clones in this sample may be carry-over from other donors' samples. CDR3s include the opening cysteine and the closing phenylalanine or tryptophan. D genes are given only for firm matches. Clone size, where shown, is once, few, many, or a class for clones that have expanded.

.	once	TRBV4-3	TRBJ1-1	CASSQDPGTEAFF	TGCGCCAGCAGCCAAGATCCGGGCACTGAAGCTTTCTTT
TRBD2	.	TRBV7-9	TRBJ2-7	CASSRGLSGRAEQYF	TGTGCCAGCAGCCGGGGACTAAGCGGGAGGGCCGAGCAGTACTTC
.	.	TRBV5-6	TRBJ2-7	CASSLGQAPYEQYF	TGTGCCAGCAGCTTGGGACAGGCGCCCTACGAGCAGTACTTC
.	.	TRBV11-2	TRBJ2-7	CASSSNSGSSYEQYF	TGTGCCAGCAGCTCCAATTCCGGAAGCTCCTACGAGCAGTACTTC
TRBD1	.	TRBV11-2	TRBJ1-1	CASSHWEPPGQGDTEAFF	TGTGCCAGCAGCCACTGGGAACCTCCGGGACAGGGAGACACTGAAGCTTTCTTT
.	.	TRBV28	TRBJ1-5	CASILGPNQPQHF	TGTGCCAGCATCCTCGGCCCCAATCAGCCCCAGCATTTT
TRBD2	.	TRBV15	TRBJ2-1	CATSREVRPLVYKGQRDSFF	TGTGCCACCAGCAGAGAAGTCCGGCCCCTTGTTTATAAGGGTCAGCGGGATTCCTTCTTC
.	.	TRBV27	TRBJ1-1	CASSSPLTGTEDTEAFF	TGTGCCAGCAGTTCCCCCCTTACCGGGACTGAGGACACTGAAGCTTTCTTT
.	few	TRBV27	TRBJ2-1	CASSLTNNEQFF	TGTGCCAGCAGTTTAACTAACAATGAGCAGTTCTTC
.	.	TRBV29-1	TRBJ2-6	CSVDLVTGSGANVLTF	TGCAGCGTTGACCTGGTAACGGGGTCTGGGGCCAACGTCCTGACTTTC
.	once	TRBV6-5	TRBJ1-2	CASTLAREGNYGYTF	TGTGCCAGCACCCTTGCTAGGGAGGGGAACTATGGCTACACCTTC
TRBD1	once	TRBV13	TRBJ2-1	CASSFPRGHLGDEQFF	TGTGCCAGCAGCTTTCCCAGGGGGCACCTGGGAGATGAGCAGTTCTTC
.	.	TRBV6-5	TRBJ1-1	CASRWTRKGTEAFF	TGTGCCAGCAGATGGACAAGGAAGGGGACTGAAGCTTTCTTT
.	.	TRBV25-1	TRBJ1-3	CASSESADGSGNTIYF	TGTGCCAGCAGTGAATCAGCGGATGGGTCTGGAAACACCATATATTTT
.	once	TRBV28	TRBJ2-7	CASSPDRYEQYF	TGTGCCAGCAGTCCCGACCGCTACGAGCAGTACTTC
.	.	TRBV10-3	TRBJ2-2	CAISEPGQPSPNTGELFF	TGTGCCATCAGTGAGCCCGGACAGCCTTCACCTAACACCGGGGAGCTGTTTTTT
.	.	TRBV6-5	TRBJ2-7	CASSYGPLQYEQYF	TGTGCCAGCAGTTACGGGCCCCTCCAGTACGAGCAGTACTTC
.	.	TRBV5-6	TRBJ2-2	CASSPTAGSFGELFF	TGTGCCAGCAGCCCAACGGCGGGTTCGTTCGGGGAGCTGTTTTTT
.	.	TRBV11-2	TRBJ2-7	CASRMRGVGYEQYF	TGTGCCAGCAGAATGAGGGGGGTCGGGTACGAGCAGTACTTC
.	.	TRBV27	TRBJ2-2	CASSLSNSGTTTGELFF	TGTGCCAGCAGTTTATCGAATTCAGGAACGACCACCGGGGAGCTGTTTTTT
TRBD1	.	TRBV13	TRBJ2-1	CASSLRDREYNEQFF	TGTGCCAGCAGCTTAAGGGACAGAGAGTACAATGAGCAGTTCTTC
.	.	TRBV5-6	TRBJ1-2	CASSYVTGSDGYTF	TGTGCCAGCAGCTATGTTACAGGTTCAGATGGCTACACCTTC
.	.	TRBV19	TRBJ1-1	CASSPGEGLNTEAFF	TGTGCCAGTAGCCCCGGGGAGGGGCTGAACACTGAAGCTTTCTTT
.	.	TRBV27	TRBJ2-3	CASSLSLGGLMSTDTQYF	TGTGCCAGCAGTTTATCTCTTGGCGGGCTAATGAGCACAGATACGCAGTATTTT
TRBD1	.	TRBV29-1	TRBJ1-2	CSVRWTGFNYGYTF	TGCAGCGTTCGCTGGACAGGGTTTAACTATGGCTACACCTTC
TRBD1	.	TRBV7-9	TRBJ2-7	CASSLVQGDYGEQYF	TGTGCCAGCAGTCTCGTACAGGGGGATTATGGGGAGCAGTACTTC
.	.	TRBV27	TRBJ2-7	CASSRSVGSLSYEQYF	TGTGCCAGCAGTCGAAGTGTGGGGTCCCTCTCCTACGAGCAGTACTTC
TRBD1	.	TRBV5-1	TRBJ1-1	CASSPRDRLEAFF	TGCGCCAGCAGCCCTAGGGACAGGCTTGAAGCTTTCTTT
TRBD2	.	TRBV27	TRBJ2-1	CASSSGLAAWGPSGNEQFF	TGTGCCAGCAGTTCGGGACTAGCGGCGTGGGGACCCTCGGGCAATGAGCAGTTCTTC
.	.	TRBV27	TRBJ2-4	CATRLLNIQYF	TGTGCCACTCGACTCCTAAACATTCAGTACTTC
.	.	TRBV5-4	TRBJ2-7	CASSPLQGSYEQYF	TGTGCCAGCAGCCCTCTGCAGGGTTCCTACGAGCAGTACTTC
.	once	TRBV27	TRBJ1-1	CASSLFYAGSLNTEAFF	TGTGCCAGCAGTTTATTCTATGCCGGATCGCTGAACACTGAAGCTTTCTTT
.	.	TRBV15	TRBJ1-5	CATRREGMGNQPQHF	TGTGCCACCAGGAGGGAGGGTATGGGCAATCAGCCCCAGCATTTT
.	.	TRBV27	TRBJ2-3	CASSLIGPGIKQYF	TGTGCCAGCAGTTTAATCGGGCCCGGGATTAAGCAGTATTTT
.	.	TRBV7-9	TRBJ2-7	CASSDEGGLGYEQYF	TGTGCCAGCAGCGACGAGGGGGGGCTCGGTTACGAGCAGTACTTC
.	once	TRBV12-2	TRBJ2-3	CASRLLLVGGGTQYF	.
TRBD1	.	TRBV27	TRBJ1-2	CASSQDRGRITDGYTF	TGTGCCAGCAGTCAGGACAGGGGTAGGATAACGGATGGCTACACCTTC
TRBD1	.	TRBV19	TRBJ1-1	CATGQGSGTEAFF	TGTGCCACCGGACAGGGAAGCGGCACTGAAGCTTTCTTT
.	.	TRBV9	TRBJ2-5	CASSVGDTSGETQYF	TGTGCCAGCAGCGTAGGCGACACCTCCGGGGAGACCCAGTACTTC
.	.	TRBV28	TRBJ2-4	CASSPPGEAKNIQYF	TGTGCCAGCAGTCCCCCAGGGGAAGCCAAAAACATTCAGTACTTC
TRBD1	once	TRBV10-1	TRBJ2-5	CASSEGTGFGGETQYF	TGCGCCAGCAGTGAGGGGACAGGGTTCGGAGGAGAGACCCAGTACTTC
TRBD1	.	TRBV27	TRBJ2-1	CASSSTRATGEAYNEQFF	TGTGCCAGCAGTTCCACCCGGGCTACAGGGGAAGCCTACAATGAGCAGTTCTTC
TRBD2	.	TRBV5-1	TRBJ2-1	CASSTGTSATYNEQFF	TGCGCCAGCAGCACAGGGACTAGCGCAACCTACAATGAGCAGTTCTTC
.	.	TRBV30	TRBJ1-1	CAWSAYGRGVTEAFF	TGTGCCTGGAGTGCTTATGGCAGGGGTGTTACTGAAGCTTTCTTT
.	.	TRBV5-5	TRBJ2-2	CASSFSRELFF	TGTGCCAGCAGCTTTTCCAGGGAGCTGTTTTTT
.	.	TRBV10-3	TRBJ1-1	CAISESPIEAFF	TGTGCCATCAGTGAGTCGCCTATTGAAGCTTTCTTT
.	.	TRBV5-5	TRBJ1-2	CASSLGRELYGYTF	TGTGCCAGCAGCTTGGGAAGAGAACTCTATGGCTACACCTTC
.	.	TRBV6-1	TRBJ2-7	CASSGGRHPPGEQYF	TGTGCCAGCAGTGGGGGGCGACACCCTCCGGGCGAGCAGTACTTC
.	.	TRBV29-1	TRBJ2-1	CSGSGFYEQFF	TGCAGCGGGTCAGGTTTTTATGAGCAGTTCTTC
TRBD2	.	TRBV4-2	TRBJ2-3	CASSSGLAETQYF	TGTGCCAGCAGCTCGGGACTAGCGGAAACGCAGTATTTT
.	.	TRBV10-3	TRBJ2-7	CATHQGPGTYEQYF	TGTGCCACACACCAAGGCCCCGGGACCTACGAGCAGTACTTC
.	.	TRBV4-1	TRBJ1-1	CASSQQDRIMNTEAFF	TGCGCCAGCAGCCAACAAGACAGAATAATGAACACTGAAGCTTTCTTT